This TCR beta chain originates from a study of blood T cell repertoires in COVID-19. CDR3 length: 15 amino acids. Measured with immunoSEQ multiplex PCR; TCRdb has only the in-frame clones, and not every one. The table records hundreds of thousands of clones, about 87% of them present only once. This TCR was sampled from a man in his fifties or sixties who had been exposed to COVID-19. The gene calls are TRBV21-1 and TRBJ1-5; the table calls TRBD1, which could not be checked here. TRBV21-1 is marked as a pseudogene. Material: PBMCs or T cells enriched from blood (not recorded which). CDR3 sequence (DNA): TGTGCCAGCAGCAAAGCGCCGACAGGGAATCAGCCCCAGCATTTT. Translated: CASSKAPTGNQPQHF.